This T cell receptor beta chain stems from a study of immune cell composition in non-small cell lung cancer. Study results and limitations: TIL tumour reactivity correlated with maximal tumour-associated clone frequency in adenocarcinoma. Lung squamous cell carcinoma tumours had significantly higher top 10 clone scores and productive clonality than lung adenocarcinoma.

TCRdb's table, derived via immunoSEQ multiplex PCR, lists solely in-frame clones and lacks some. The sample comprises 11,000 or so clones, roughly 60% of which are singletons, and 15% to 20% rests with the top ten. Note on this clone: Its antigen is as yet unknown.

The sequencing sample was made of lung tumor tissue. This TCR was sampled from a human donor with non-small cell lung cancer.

CDR3 in DNA: TGCGCCAGCAGCTCTCACGACACCAAAGAGACCCAGTACTTC. Translated, it gives CASSSHDTKETQYF. The chain carries TRBV5-1 and TRBJ2-5, with D hard to call. CDR3 length equals 14 residues. The germline V gene has CDR1 SGHRS and CDR2 YFSETQ. Trimming left V 3 bases short and J 3 bases short, with 12 bases between.